This is a list of T cell receptor beta chains from one sample in a study of T cell changes during pregnancy in multiple sclerosis. TCRdb keeps only in-frame clones here, not all; method: immunoSEQ multiplex PCR. The top ten clones hold 1.4% to 1.5% of a sample with 40,000 to 55,000 clones, roughly nine tenths of them seen once. The sequenced sample was peripheral blood, obtained in the first trimester of pregnancy. Every receptor here comes from a female donor in good health, enrolled as a control in a pregnancy study. Both conserved end residues are part of each CDR3. Fields, in order: V gene, J gene, clone size, D gene, CDR3 protein, CDR3 DNA. D genes are given only for firm matches. A row's size may be missing; if present it is once, few, many or a size class.

>TRBV30|TRBJ2-3|once|TRBD2
CAWTWGRVKTQYF
TGTGCCTGGACATGGGGGAGGGTCAAGACGCAGTATTTT
>TRBV7-2|TRBJ2-7|once|-
CASSYRSGNDPYEQYF
TGTGCCAGCAGCTACCGAAGCGGAAACGACCCCTACGAGCAGTACTTC
>TRBV6-5|TRBJ2-5|-|TRBD2
CASRRTSGRQETQYF
TGTGCCAGCAGAAGGACTAGCGGCCGCCAAGAGACCCAGTACTTC
>TRBV30|TRBJ2-7|few|-
CAWRGGLRQGSSYEQYF
TGTGCCTGGAGGGGAGGGTTGAGACAGGGGAGCTCCTACGAGCAGTACTTC
>TRBV10-3|TRBJ2-2|-|-
CAISGVGGAGELFF
TGTGCCATCAGTGGAGTCGGGGGAGCCGGGGAGCTGTTTTTT
>TRBV7-2|TRBJ2-1|-|TRBD2
CASSSSPVGRGAPEQFF
TGTGCCAGCAGCTCATCCCCGGTAGGGAGGGGCGCTCCAGAGCAGTTCTTC
>TRBV27|TRBJ2-2|-|-
CASSLADTGELFF
TGTGCCAGCAGTTTGGCGGACACCGGGGAGCTGTTTTTT
>TRBV10-3|TRBJ2-7|-|TRBD1
CAIRTGTGGGSGAYEQYF
TGTGCCATCCGCACCGGGACAGGGGGAGGTTCCGGCGCCTACGAGCAGTACTTC
>TRBV7-9|TRBJ2-5|once|TRBD2
CASSPLAGKETQYF
TGTGCCAGCAGCCCCCTAGCGGGAAAAGAGACCCAGTACTTC
>TRBV14|TRBJ2-7|-|-
CASSQSILRTEIYEQYF
TGTGCCAGCAGCCAAAGTATTCTCCGGACAGAAATCTACGAGCAGTACTTC
>TRBV6-7|TRBJ1-5|-|-
CASSLTRGRSNQPQHF
TGTGCCAGCAGTTTGACCCGGGGGAGAAGCAATCAGCCCCAGCATTTT
>TRBV5-5|TRBJ1-1|-|-
CASSLGHAEAFF
TGTGCCAGCAGCTTGGGACACGCTGAAGCTTTCTTT
>TRBV6-6|TRBJ1-5|-|-
CASSYSGASNQPQHF
TGTGCCAGCAGTTACAGTGGGGCAAGCAATCAGCCCCAGCATTTT
>TRBV10-2|TRBJ1-1|-|-
CASSDPIEVTEAFF
TGCGCCAGCAGTGACCCCATTGAGGTCACTGAAGCTTTCTTT
>TRBV19|TRBJ2-3|-|TRBD2
CASSPLLAGATDTQYF
TGTGCCAGTAGTCCTCTACTAGCGGGAGCGACAGATACGCAGTATTTT
>TRBV10-2|TRBJ1-6|-|-
CASTRAGADSPLHF
TGCGCCAGCACCAGAGCGGGGGCTGATTCACCCCTCCACTTT
>TRBV11-3|TRBJ2-7|-|TRBD2
CASSPGTRSFEQYF
TGTGCCAGCAGCCCCGGGACTAGGTCCTTCGAGCAGTACTTC
>TRBV29-1|TRBJ1-1|once|-
CSVEKRWRANTEAFF
TGCAGCGTTGAAAAAAGGTGGAGAGCGAACACTGAAGCTTTCTTT
>TRBV5-4|TRBJ2-5|-|TRBD2
CASKYGGRGEETQYF
TGTGCCAGCAAATATGGGGGGAGGGGTGAAGAGACCCAGTACTTC
>TRBV4-2|TRBJ2-2|-|-
CASSPGGAGNGELFF
TGTGCCAGCAGCCCGGGCGGGGCAGGGAACGGGGAGCTGTTTTTT
>TRBV4-2|TRBJ1-3|once|-
CASSQEPRGVSGNTIYF
TGTGCCAGCAGCCAAGAACCCAGGGGCGTCTCTGGAAACACCATATATTTT
>TRBV19|TRBJ2-7|-|-
CASSPHTSYEQYF
TGTGCCAGTAGTCCCCACACCTCCTACGAGCAGTACTTC
>TRBV14|TRBJ2-5|-|-
CASSHTAGAQETQYF
TGTGCCAGCAGCCACACCGCAGGGGCGCAAGAGACCCAGTACTTC
>TRBV27|TRBJ2-1|-|TRBD2
CASSLGLAGNEQFF
TGTGCCAGCAGTTTGGGGCTAGCGGGCAATGAGCAGTTCTTC
>TRBV18|TRBJ2-1|-|TRBD2
CASSTTGTRNNEQFF
TGTGCCAGCTCAACCACCGGGACTAGAAATAATGAGCAGTTCTTC
>TRBV6-5|TRBJ2-1|-|-
CASSYSDVARYNEQFF
TGTGCCAGCAGTTACTCAGATGTAGCCCGATACAATGAGCAGTTCTTC
>TRBV19|TRBJ2-2|-|-
CASSITNTGELFF
TGTGCCAGTAGTATCACGAACACCGGGGAGCTGTTTTTT
>TRBV7-3|TRBJ2-3|once|TRBD2
CASSLKAGTPTISTDTQYF
TGTGCCAGCAGCTTAAAAGCGGGGACCCCGACAATAAGCACAGATACGCAGTATTTT
>TRBV6-5|TRBJ2-7|once|TRBD1
CASRSGTGTYEQYF
TGTGCCAGCAGATCCGGGACAGGGACCTACGAGCAGTACTTC
>TRBV6-6|TRBJ2-5|-|-
CASSYFAGYQETQYF
TGTGCCAGCAGTTACTTTGCAGGCTACCAAGAGACCCAGTACTTC
>TRBV5-6|TRBJ1-2|-|-
CASSTGTNYGYTF
TGTGCCAGCAGCACAGGGACGAACTATGGCTACACCTTC
>TRBV6-5|TRBJ1-1|-|-
CASSYRTNTEAFF
TGTGCCAGCAGTTACAGGACTAACACTGAAGCTTTCTTT
>TRBV5-1|TRBJ2-2|-|TRBD2
CASSGRGAGELFF
TGCGCCAGCAGCGGGAGGGGTGCCGGGGAGCTGTTTTTT
>TRBV4-2|TRBJ1-2|many|-
CASSQDPRGSNYGYTF
TGTGCCAGCAGCCAAGACCCTCGGGGTTCTAACTATGGCTACACCTTC
>TRBV6-6|TRBJ2-7|-|-
CASRERQYEQYF
TGTGCCAGCAGGGAGCGTCAGTACGAGCAGTACTTC
>TRBV4-3|TRBJ1-1|-|-
CASSHLEGSTEAFF
TGCGCCAGCAGCCACCTCGAGGGTAGCACTGAAGCTTTCTTT
>TRBV1|TRBJ2-2|-|-
CTSSPFSSGVYTGELFF
TGCACCAGCAGCCCTTTCTCAAGCGGGGTTTACACCGGGGAGCTGTTTTTT
>TRBV6-5|TRBJ2-1|few|-
CASTTGWGYNEQFF
TGTGCCAGCACCACGGGGTGGGGTTACAATGAGCAGTTCTTC
>TRBV28|TRBJ2-3|few|-
CASSLGGTQYF
TGTGCCAGCAGTTTAGGAGGTACGCAGTATTTT
>TRBV7-9|TRBJ2-7|-|-
CASSLSVYEQYF
TGTGCCAGCAGCTTAAGCGTTTACGAGCAGTACTTC
>TRBV7-2|TRBJ2-7|once|TRBD2
CASSQRERGGAYEQYF
TGTGCCAGCAGCCAAAGGGAGCGCGGGGGGGCCTACGAGCAGTACTTC
>TRBV13|TRBJ2-3|-|-
CASRRGSWTDTQYF
TGTGCCAGCAGACGTGGGAGCTGGACAGATACGCAGTATTTT
>TRBV6-1|TRBJ1-6|-|-
CASSNSVSYNSPLHF
TGTGCCAGCAGTAATAGCGTCTCCTATAATTCACCCCTCCACTTT
>TRBV6-1|TRBJ1-1|-|TRBD1
CASRLTGQNTEAFF
TGTGCCAGCAGATTGACAGGGCAAAACACTGAAGCTTTCTTT
>TRBV7-2|TRBJ2-5|-|-
CASSLGGIALQETQYF
TGTGCCAGCAGCTTAGGCGGGATTGCCCTACAAGAGACCCAGTACTTC
>TRBV9|TRBJ2-7|-|TRBD2
CASSDPSGGHSYEQYF
TGTGCCAGCAGCGACCCTAGCGGGGGGCACTCATACGAGCAGTACTTC
>TRBV27|TRBJ1-1|few|-
CASTAAGEGGTEAFF
TGTGCCAGCACGGCGGCAGGGGAGGGGGGCACTGAAGCTTTCTTT
>TRBV2|TRBJ2-1|-|-
CASAPTGSSYNEQFF
TGTGCCAGCGCACCTACAGGGAGCTCCTACAATGAGCAGTTCTTC
>TRBV28|TRBJ2-3|-|-
CASSLQGDTQYF
TGTGCCAGCAGTTTACAGGGAGATACGCAGTATTTT
>TRBV19|TRBJ2-5|-|TRBD1
CASSIEVGQGETQYF
TGTGCCAGTAGTATTGAGGTGGGACAGGGAGAGACCCAGTACTTC
>TRBV7-2|TRBJ2-7|once|-
CASSYRVTYEQYF
TGTGCCAGCAGCTACAGGGTTACCTACGAGCAGTACTTC
>TRBV6-4|TRBJ2-1|few|TRBD2
CASSTIIGGADEQFF
TGTGCCAGCAGTACTATTATCGGGGGGGCCGATGAGCAGTTCTTC
>TRBV2|TRBJ2-3|-|-
CASLYSEKSTDTQYF
TGTGCCAGCTTGTATTCAGAAAAGAGCACAGATACGCAGTATTTT
>TRBV30|TRBJ2-1|-|TRBD2
CASLLAGRYEQFF
TGTGCCTCCCTGCTAGCGGGACGGTATGAGCAGTTCTTC
>TRBV19|TRBJ2-6|few|-
CASNRGSGANVLTF
TGTGCCAGTAACCGGGGCTCTGGGGCCAACGTCCTGACTTTC